The 28 T cell receptor beta chains reported below all come from one sample, sequenced in a study of Ad26.COV2.S vaccination and SARS-CoV-2 variants. As to treatment: around 19 received Ad26.COV2.S at low or high dose, single or two shots; about five received placebo; per-sample allocation not given. Day 63 after the first injection of vaccine or placebo was the sampling time. TCRdb keeps only in-frame clones here, not all; method: immunoSEQ multiplex PCR. The sample contains some 520,000 clones, roughly 85% of which appear only once. The source was peripheral blood, collected in a trial of Ad26.COV2.S vaccine versus placebo. The source of these receptors is a person between 18 and 59 years old who received the Ad26.COV2.S COVID-19 vaccine or a placebo.

This rearrangement joins TRBV27 to TRBJ1-3; TRBD1 is a possible D gene (6 bases). The ends were cut back, 5 bases at V and 7 bases at J, with 18 bases in the middle. The CDR3 consists of 15 residues. The germline gives CDR1 MNHEY, CDR2 SMNVEV (reference sequence). The DNA of the CDR3 is TGTGCCAGCAGTCCCCGAGGGGGGAGGGTCAACACCATATATTTT. Translated, it gives CASSPRGGRVNTIYF.

The table lists this clone with a count of one. The V gene is TRBV7-6, the J gene TRBJ1-2; D perhaps matches TRBD1 (6 bases). V shed 5 bases and J shed 6 bases, with 19 bases lying between them. CDR1 is SGHVS and CDR2 is FNYEAQ in the germline V gene. The CDR3 is 15 residues long. The CDR3 nucleotides read TGTGCCAGCAGCGCTTCCGGCCAGGGGATCGATGGCTACACCTTC. Protein: CASSASGQGIDGYTF.

The chain has TRBV9 and TRBJ1-3; D is undetermined. CDR1 SGDLS and CDR2 YYNGEE come from the germline V gene. The V end lost 4 bases, the J end lost 16 bases, and 21 bases lay between the germline ends. This CDR3 comprises 13 residues. DNA of the CDR3: TGTGCCAGCAGCCCAGACCCCGGTGGAGGTTCCTATTTT. It encodes CASSPDPGGGSYF.

The rearrangement uses TRBV5-1 and TRBJ2-1; D is unclear. CDR3 length: 15 residues. Germline-derived CDR1 and CDR2 are SGHRS and YFSETQ. The V gene lost 0 bases and the J gene lost 5 bases, with 12 bases spanning the gap. This chain's CDR3 is CASSLARHPNNEQFF. CDR3 DNA: TGCGCCAGCAGCTTGGCCCGCCATCCGAACAATGAGCAGTTCTTC. The full variable domain, rest sourced from reference TRBV5-1 and TRBJ2-1, is KAGVTQTPRYLIKTRGQQVTLSCSPISGHRSVSWYQQTPGQGLQFLFEYFSETQRNKGNFPGRFSGRQFSNSRSEMNVSTLELGDSALYLCASSLARHPNNEQFFGPGTRLTVL.

This clone was seen once. The V and J genes are TRBV11-3 and TRBJ2-1; tentatively, D is TRBD2 (6 bases). V was trimmed by 1 base and J by 10 bases, leaving 14 bases between them. CDR1 and CDR2 (germline): SGHNT, YENEEA. This CDR3 spans 14 amino acids. The CDR3 region has the DNA TGTGCCAGCAGCTTAGGCGGAGGGGCCTCAGAGCAGTTCTTC. It translates to CASSLGGGASEQFF.

The table lists this clone with a few counts. This chain joins TRBV24-1 and TRBJ2-1; 10 bases are shared with TRBD2. Germline CDR1 is KGHDR and CDR2 is SFDVKD. There are 18 residues in the CDR3. V was pared by 3 bases and J by 3 bases, with 10 bases of the junction left unmatched. The DNA of the CDR3 is TGTGCCACCAGTGATACCACTAGCGGGACGAATTACTACAATGAGCAGTTCTTC. Protein product: CATSDTTSGTNYYNEQFF.

The J gene is TRBJ2-1, the V gene TRBV10-3; 14 bases map to TRBD2. The CDR3 has 16 residues. V lost 8 bases and J lost 0; bases outside the gene matches: 3. CDR1 is ENHRY and CDR2 is SYGVKD in the germline V gene. DNA of the CDR3: TGTGCCATCGGGACTAGCGGGAGAATCTCCTACAATGAGCAGTTCTTC. Amino acid sequence: CAIGTSGRISYNEQFF.

J is TRBJ2-1 and V is TRBV25-1; no clear D gene. The V gene lost 1 base and the J gene lost 8 bases, with 6 bases spanning the gap. CDR3 length equals 12 residues. Germline V lookup: CDR1 MGHDK, CDR2 SYGVNS. The CDR3 loop is CASSEFEDEQFF. The CDR3 DNA reads TGTGCCAGCAGTGAATTTGAGGATGAGCAGTTCTTC.

The chain combines TRBV28 with TRBJ1-1; D not resolved. Trimming shortened V by 6 bases and J by 7 bases, and 12 bases separated the two germline ends. This CDR3 region has 12 residues. From germline, CDR1 is MDHEN and CDR2 SYDVKM. CDR3 nucleotides: TGTGCCAGCAGACCCGGTATAGGTGAAGCTTTCTTT. Amino acids: CASRPGIGEAFF. The full variable domain, completed using reference TRBV28 and TRBJ1-1, is DVKVTQSSRYLVKRTGEKVFLECVQDMDHENMFWYRQDPGLGLRLIYFSYDVKMKEKGDIPEGYSVSREKKERFSLILESASTNQTSMYLCASRPGIGEAFFGQGTRLTVV.

This rearrangement joins TRBV27 to TRBJ2-1; the match to TRBD2 covers 7 bases. This CDR3 comprises 17 residues. Germline CDR1 is MNHEY and CDR2 is SMNVEV (reference sequence). J lost 3 bases, V lost 2 bases, and 10 bases had no gene match. CDR3: CASSLVRGDPFYNEQFF. CDR3 coding DNA: TGTGCCAGCAGTTTAGTTCGGGGGGACCCGTTCTACAATGAGCAGTTCTTC.

Only a few counts were recorded for this clone. This rearrangement joins TRBV19 to TRBJ1-1; D is unclear. Deletions cut 3 bases from V and 8 bases from J, with 13 bases between. Per the germline V gene, CDR1 is LNHDA and CDR2 is SQIVND (reference sequence). The CDR3 is made up of 13 amino acids. CDR3 in amino acids: CASSIKIGLEAFF. In DNA, the CDR3 is TGTGCCAGTAGTATTAAAATTGGACTAGAAGCTTTCTTT.

This sequence joins TRBV4-2 and TRBJ2-3, with a weak D call TRBD2 (6 bases). The CDR3 has 16 amino acids. The germline V gene encodes CDR1 LGHNA and CDR2 YNFKEQ. Trimming cost V 1 base and J 0 bases, with 11 bases left between them. This CDR3 reads CASSQGPSGSTDTQYF. The CDR3 coding sequence is TGTGCCAGCAGCCAAGGTCCAAGCGGGAGCACAGATACGCAGTATTTT.

There are a few counts of this clone. The rearrangement links TRBV15 to TRBJ2-7; the match to TRBD2 covers 9 bases. Germline V gene lookup returns CDR1 LNHNV and CDR2 YYDKDF (reference sequence). The length of the CDR3 is 15 residues. J lost 1 base, V lost 1 base, and 2 bases had no gene match. CDR3 amino acids: CATSRGTSESYEQYF. DNA for the CDR3: TGTGCCACCAGCAGAGGGACTAGCGAATCCTACGAGCAGTACTTC. Supplemented by reference TRBV15 and TRBJ2-7, the full variable domain reads DAMVIQNPRYQVTQFGKPVTLSCSQTLNHNVMYWYQQKSSQAPKLLFHYYDKDFNNEADTPDNFQSRRPNTSFCFLDIRSPGLGDTAMYLCATSRGTSESYEQYFGPGTRLTVT.

The rearrangement uses TRBV9 and TRBJ1-2; D uncertain. V was pared by 2 bases and J by 5 bases, with 13 bases between. The germline V gene has CDR1 SGDLS and CDR2 YYNGEE. The CDR3 is 14 amino acids. The chain's CDR3 is CASSVGSGSYGYTF. The CDR3 coding sequence is TGTGCCAGCAGCGTCGGATCGGGGTCTTATGGCTACACCTTC.

Comment on this clone: In the same sample, other DNA sequences code for this CDR3. V is TRBV28 and J is TRBJ1-2; D not certain. Trimming took off 1 base at V and 6 bases at J, with 6 bases between the two ends. This CDR3 comprises 12 residues. From germline, CDR1 is MDHEN and CDR2 SYDVKM. CDR3 sequence reads: CASSLFGDGYTF. CDR3 in DNA: TGTGCCAGCAGTTTATTCGGGGATGGCTACACCTTC.

The chain joins TRBV12-5 to TRBJ2-3; 10 bases are shared with TRBD1. From germline, CDR1 is LGHNT and CDR2 FRNRAP. The CDR3 contains 14 residues. The V gene end was trimmed by 8 bases and the J gene end by 3 bases; junction bases not matched to a gene: 5. The CDR3, as DNA: TGTGCTAGTACCGACAGGGGGCTAACAGATACGCAGTATTTT. Translating gives CASTDRGLTDTQYF.

The chain joins TRBV28 to TRBJ1-5; the D is unclear. The CDR3 spans 15 residues. Germline V lookup: CDR1 MDHEN, CDR2 SYDVKM. Trimming shortened V by 7 bases and J by 4 bases, and 17 bases separated the two germline ends. Here the CDR3 reads CASTPTDLGNQPQHF. The CDR3 coding sequence is TGTGCCAGCACCCCTACCGACCTGGGGAATCAGCCCCAGCATTTT.

This clone was seen a single time. The chain recombines TRBV7-9 with TRBJ2-3, with 13 positions matching TRBD2. Germline lookup yields CDR1 SEHNR and CDR2 FQNEAQ (reference sequence). CDR3 length: 18 residues. V shed 2 bases and J 3 bases; nucleotides not matched to a gene: 8. CDR3 nucleotide sequence: TGTGCCAGCAGCTTACCCAAAGGACTAGCGGGGGTGACAGATACGCAGTATTTT. Amino acids: CASSLPKGLAGVTDTQYF.

The genes are TRBV27 and TRBJ2-3, with D perhaps matching TRBD2 (5 bases). The V gene lost 7 bases and the J gene lost 2 bases, with 13 bases spanning the gap. The CDR3 extends over 14 amino acids. In germline, CDR1 is MNHEY, CDR2 SMNVEV (reference sequence). CDR3 nucleotide sequence: TGTGCCAGCACCCACCGGACTCCCACAGATACGCAGTATTTT. It yields the protein CASTHRTPTDTQYF.

The J gene is TRBJ1-1, the V gene TRBV19; D gene ambiguous. Trimming left V 1 base short and J 1 base short, with 7 bases between. From germline, CDR1 is LNHDA and CDR2 SQIVND (reference sequence). This CDR3 comprises 14 residues. This chain's CDR3 is CASSIGRTNTEAFF. CDR3 nucleotides: TGTGCCAGTAGTATAGGACGGACGAACACTGAAGCTTTCTTT.

The CDR3 DNA sequence: TGTGCCAGCAGTTTCCGGGAGAACACTGAAGCTTTCTTT. Its translation: CASSFRENTEAFF. The chain recombines TRBV12-3 or TRBV12-4 with TRBJ1-1, with D unresolved. The CDR3 has 13 residues. Trimming stripped 3 bases from V and 1 base from J, with 6 bases between.

V gene TRBV15 combines with J gene TRBJ1-2, with D possibly being TRBD1 (5 bases). Germline CDR1 and CDR2: LNHNV and YYDKDF (reference sequence). This CDR3 spans 14 amino acids. The V and J ends lost 3 bases and 3 bases respectively, with 11 bases between them. The CDR3 here is CATSRRGGHYGYTF. The CDR3 nucleotides are TGTGCCACCAGCAGGAGGGGAGGTCACTATGGCTACACCTTC.

A few counts support this clone. The chain links TRBV20-1 to TRBJ1-1; unclear D gene. The CDR3 is 11 residues long. Looked up from germline, CDR1 is DFQATT and CDR2 is SNEGSKA (reference sequence). The CDR3 nucleotides are TGCAGGGCCTATATGAACACTGAAGCTTTCTTT. It specifies CRAYMNTEAFF.

This clone was observed a few times. Other DNA sequences in this specimen translate into the identical CDR3. The CDR3 loop is CASSLKDEQYF. Written as DNA, the CDR3 is TGCGCCAGCAGCTTAAAAGACGAGCAGTACTTC. The rearrangement joins TRBV5-1 to TRBJ2-7; D call uncertain. CDR3 length: 11 residues. Germline CDR1 and CDR2: SGHRS and YFSETQ. The V and J ends lost 2 bases and 5 bases respectively, with 5 bases between them.

The rearrangement joins TRBV7-2 to TRBJ1-1; 7 positions match TRBD1. Germline V gives CDR1 SGHTA, CDR2 FQGNSA. CDR3 length equals 14 residues. V lost 6 bases, J lost 0 bases, and 4 bases stayed unmatched. The CDR3 is CASRGQRMNTEAFF. The DNA of the CDR3 is TGTGCCAGCAGGGGACAGAGAATGAACACTGAAGCTTTCTTT.

The J gene is TRBJ2-1, the V gene TRBV2; 10 bases line up with TRBD2. The junction had 11 bases not matched to a gene; V was cut back by 6 bases and J by 9 bases. The CDR3 is made up of 15 amino acids. Per the germline V gene, CDR1 is SNHLY and CDR2 is FYNNEI. The CDR3 bases are TGTGCCAGCAGCCGACTAGCGGGTGTAGGCGGTGAGCAGTTCTTC. Encoded protein: CASSRLAGVGGEQFF.

The V and J genes are TRBV7-6 and TRBJ2-1; D uncertain. Trimming took 5 bases from V and 0 from J, leaving 14 bases between them. The CDR3 is 16 amino acids. Germline V gene sequence: CDR1 SGHVS, CDR2 FNYEAQ. The CDR3 nucleotides read TGTGCCAGCAGCCCGCAAGCCTTTAGCTCCTACAATGAGCAGTTCTTC. Amino acids: CASSPQAFSSYNEQFF. The full variable domain, completed using reference TRBV7-6 and TRBJ2-1, is GAGVSQSPRYKVTKRGQDVALRCDPISGHVSLYWYRQALGQGPEFLTYFNYEAQQDKSGLPNDRFSAERPEGSISTLTIQRTEQRDSAMYRCASSPQAFSSYNEQFFGPGTRLTVL.

The rearrangement joins TRBV28 to TRBJ2-1; D is ambiguous. V was clipped by 0 bases and J by 5 bases, with 11 bases between them. The length of the CDR3 is 15 residues. Germline V gene data show CDR1 as MDHEN and CDR2 as SYDVKM. The CDR3 DNA follows: TGTGCCAGCAGTTTATGGCGAACGCCCAACAATGAGCAGTTCTTC. This encodes CASSLWRTPNNEQFF.